This T cell receptor (beta chain) was sequenced for a study of T cell repertoires in cytomegalovirus infection. As for the study in general: As its CMV epitopes, the study selected recently identified HLA-C-restricted and well-studied HLA-B-restricted targets. It can be stated that public TCR beta signatures indicated CMV infection as well as a matching HLA type. Study-wide results and limits: Cumulative frequency of public TCR beta families picked out carriers of CMV plus the relevant HLA. HLA-C-restricted CMV clonotypes gave the most frequent clonotype in two of eight donors.

On this clonotype: Its antigen is undetermined.

TCRdb re-called the reads through MiXCR, storing one row per CDR3 protein. The sample shows roughly 310,000 distinct CDR3 sequences, approximately 32% of them seen only once. Trimming left V 2 bases short and J 0 bases short, with 9 bases between. There are 15 residues in the CDR3. Germline V gene lookup returns CDR1 MNHNS and CDR2 SASEGT. The receptor comes from a human donor in good health (CMV status not recorded). Some clones in this sample may be carry-over from other donors' samples. V is TRBV6-1 and J is TRBJ2-3; D not certain. The sequencing used cultured PBMCs, collected from culture after CMV antigen stimulation. DNA for the CDR3: TGTGCCAGCAGTGAACCGATCGACAGCACAGATACGCAGTATTTT. It yields the protein CASSEPIDSTDTQYF.